This is a list of T cell receptor beta chains from one sample in a study of T cells in Graves' hyperthyroidism and ophthalmopathy. TCRdb independently ran MiXCR on the multiplex PCR reads; one entry per CDR3 protein. This table holds fewer than 450,000 distinct CDR3 sequences, about 18% found once. Source material: blood. The receptors derive from a man aged 18-30 years with Graves' ophthalmopathy. Both conserved end residues are part of each CDR3. A D gene is named only where the DNA matches it firmly. Some rows mark clone size as missing; the rest say once, few, many or name a class of expanded clone.

TGTGCCAGCACCTTGGGGACTAGCGTCTATGAGACCCAGTACTTC	CASTLGTSVYETQYF	TRBD2	TRBV11-1	many	TRBJ2-5	15
TGTGCCAGCAGCTTAAGGGGCAGCGGGAGCACTGAAGCTTTCTTT	CASSLRGSGSTEAFF	NA	TRBV7-9	NA	TRBJ1-1	15
TGTGCCAGCAGTTACGGGACGCCTAGCACAGATACGCAGTATTTT	CASSYGTPSTDTQYF	NA	TRBV6-6	many	TRBJ2-3	15
TGTGCCAGTAGTATAAGAAACAATGAGCAGTTCTTC	CASSIRNNEQFF	NA	TRBV19	few	TRBJ2-1	12
TGTGCCACCAGTACTCTAGACCCCCGGGGTACAGATACGCAGTATTTT	CATSTLDPRGTDTQYF	NA	TRBV24-1	few	TRBJ2-3	16
TGTGCCAGCAGCTTAGGGGGTAACTGGACACTTAACTATGGCTACACCTTC	CASSLGGNWTLNYGYTF	NA	TRBV7-2	NA	TRBJ1-2	17
TGTGCCAGCAGCATCGACAGGGGGCTGATCAATGAGCAGTTCTTC	CASSIDRGLINEQFF	TRBD1	TRBV7-9	many	TRBJ2-1	15
TGTGCCAGCAGCCCCGGGATGGGCGAGCAGTACTTC	CASSPGMGEQYF	NA	TRBV14	few	TRBJ2-7	12
TGTGCCAGCAGTTACGGACAGGGGGGGACTTCACCCCTCCACTTT	CASSYGQGGTSPLHF	TRBD1	TRBV6-5	NA	TRBJ1-6	15
TGCGCCAGCAGCTTGGACGGGACTAGCGGTTACAATGAGCAGTTCTTC	CASSLDGTSGYNEQFF	TRBD2	TRBV5-1	NA	TRBJ2-1	16
TGTGCCAGTAGTATGGCCCGGATAAAAGACGACACTGAAGCTTTCTTT	CASSMARIKDDTEAFF	NA	TRBV19	few	TRBJ1-1	16
TGTGCCAGCAGTTACCGGGGACGGGAGAGCACAGATACGCAGTATTTT	CASSYRGRESTDTQYF	NA	TRBV6-5	many	TRBJ2-3	16
TGCAGTGCTAGGGACAGGGTGGTCCAAGAGACCCAGTACTTC	CSARDRVVQETQYF	TRBD1	TRBV20-1	many	TRBJ2-5	14
TGTGCCAGCTCACCCCCAAGACTAGCAGTCAATGAGCAGTTCTTC	CASSPPRLAVNEQFF	TRBD2	TRBV18	many	TRBJ2-1	15
TGCGCCAGCAGCCGAAGGGGCTCCTTCGAGAATGAGCAGTTCTTC	CASSRRGSFENEQFF	NA	TRBV10-2	few	TRBJ2-1	15
TGTGCCAGCAGCCCGGACAGGGACAGTCAGCCCCAGCATTTT	CASSPDRDSQPQHF	TRBD1	TRBV7-8	many	TRBJ1-5	14
TGCAGTGCTAGTGTGGGGAACAACACTGAAGCTTTCTTT	CSASVGNNTEAFF	NA	TRBV20-1	NA	TRBJ1-1	13
TGTGCCAGTAGTATAGATTTGGGAGTGGGCGAGCAGTACTTC	CASSIDLGVGEQYF	NA	TRBV19	few	TRBJ2-7	14
TGTGCCAGCAGTTACTCGATAAGGACTAGATATAGCAATCAGCCCCAGCATTTT	CASSYSIRTRYSNQPQHF	NA	TRBV6-6	many	TRBJ1-5	18
TGCGCCAGCAGGCGAGGGGCTAGCGGGGGGAAGTCGGATACGCAGTATTTT	CASRRGASGGKSDTQYF	TRBD2	TRBV5-1	many	TRBJ2-3	17
TGCAGTGCTAGCCGAGGAGGAGACAGGCCCCAGCATTTT	CSASRGGDRPQHF	NA	TRBV20-1	NA	TRBJ1-5	13
TGTGCCAGCAGTTCTGACTGGCAGACTAATGAAAAACTGTTTTTT	CASSSDWQTNEKLFF	NA	TRBV11-2	NA	TRBJ1-4	15
TGTGCCAGCAGTTACGGTAGGGGTGGACAAGAGACCCAGTACTTC	CASSYGRGGQETQYF	NA	TRBV6-5	many	TRBJ2-5	15
TGTGCCAGCAGCTTGGCCATGGGACAGGGGGCAGGTGGGGAGCAGTACTTC	CASSLAMGQGAGGEQYF	TRBD1	TRBV5-6	many	TRBJ2-7	17
TGTGCCAGCAGCCCCTGGGGACAGTTCCTCCACTTT	CASSPWGQFLHF	TRBD1	TRBV7-2	NA	TRBJ1-6	12
TGTGCCACAAAAAGGGGAGGGGCCAACACTGAAGCTTTCTTT	CATKRGGANTEAFF	NA	TRBV2	many	TRBJ1-1	14
TGCGCCAGCGGAACAACAGTCTCCTTAATTTCACCCCTCCACTTT	CASGTTVSLISPLHF	NA	TRBV10-2	NA	TRBJ1-6	15
TGTGCCAGCAGTGAACCGGGAAGAAGCACAGATACGCAGTATTTT	CASSEPGRSTDTQYF	NA	TRBV6-1	many	TRBJ2-3	15
TGTGCCAGCAGTGAGGTTGAACTAGCTAAGGAGACCCAGCACTTC	CASSEVELAKETQHF	NA	TRBV25-1	NA	TRBJ2-5	15
TGTGCCACCAGTGAACCAGGGGGATACTACAATGAGCAGTTCTTC	CATSEPGGYYNEQFF	TRBD1	TRBV24-1	NA	TRBJ2-1	15
TGTGCCAGCAGGGAAGGAGCCGGGTTCGAGCAGTACTTC	CASREGAGFEQYF	NA	TRBV2	many	TRBJ2-7	13
TGTGCCAGCAGCCAAACCAGGGGCCGCAATCAGCCCCAGCATTTT	CASSQTRGRNQPQHF	NA	TRBV13	many	TRBJ1-5	15
TGTGCCAGCAGCCAACCTTCTGCGGGTGCCGGGGAGCTGTTTTTT	CASSQPSAGAGELFF	NA	TRBV3-1	many	TRBJ2-2	15
TGTGCCAGCAGCCAACCGCAGACTAGCGGGGGGGCCTACAATGAGCAGTTCTTC	CASSQPQTSGGAYNEQFF	TRBD2	TRBV14	many	TRBJ2-1	18
TGTGCCAGCAGCGTAGGGGACGACTATGACTACACCTTC	CASSVGDDYDYTF	NA	TRBV9	few	TRBJ1-2	13
TGTGCCAGCAGCTCCGCGGGGGTATCGAATTCACCCCTCCACTTT	CASSSAGVSNSPLHF	NA	TRBV7-8	many	TRBJ1-6	15
TGCAGCGTTGTCGACAGAAACTATGGCTACACCTTC	CSVVDRNYGYTF	NA	TRBV29-1	few	TRBJ1-2	12
TGTGCCAGCTCGCCCCCTCCCGCAGGTGTACGAGAGACCCAGTACTTC	CASSPPPAGVRETQYF	NA	TRBV18	NA	TRBJ2-5	16
TGTGCCAGCAGCCCGGGGAGGTTGGGAGGCTACACCTTC	CASSPGRLGGYTF	NA	TRBV5-8	NA	TRBJ1-2	13
TGCAGTGCTAGAGATCTAACAGGCCCAGCCGATCAGCCCCAGCATTTT	CSARDLTGPADQPQHF	NA	TRBV20-1	many	TRBJ1-5	16
TGCGCCAGCAGCTTGGAGGGACGGACGGACAACTATGGCTACACCTTC	CASSLEGRTDNYGYTF	NA	TRBV5-1	many	TRBJ1-2	16
TGTGCCAGCAGTACAGGGTCAAAGCAGCCCCAGCATTTT	CASSTGSKQPQHF	NA	TRBV12-3/TRBV12-4	many	TRBJ1-5	13
TGTGCCAGCAGTGAGAACCGGTTAAGCGGCGAGACCCAGTACTTC	CASSENRLSGETQYF	NA	TRBV6-1	many	TRBJ2-5	15
TGTGCCATTAGCAGGGGGGAAGAGCCCTATGGCTACACCTTC	CAISRGEEPYGYTF	TRBD1	TRBV10-3	few	TRBJ1-2	14
TGTGCCACCAACAGAGGCACAGGGCTAGATAATTCACCCCTCCACTTT	CATNRGTGLDNSPLHF	NA	TRBV19	NA	TRBJ1-6	16
TGTGCCAGCAGTTTTCGTCAGGGTTACTCTGGGGCCAACGTCCTGACTTTC	CASSFRQGYSGANVLTF	NA	TRBV12-3/TRBV12-4	NA	TRBJ2-6	17
TGTGCCAGCAGCCAGTTGGGGACAGTTTTCTATGGCTACACCTTC	CASSQLGTVFYGYTF	TRBD1	TRBV14	many	TRBJ1-2	15
TGTGCCAGCAGCTTGGGGGCCCGGGACTTCACAGATACGCAGTATTTT	CASSLGARDFTDTQYF	NA	TRBV7-2	NA	TRBJ2-3	16
TGTGCCAGCAGTCGGACAGGGGGCTATGATCAGCCCCAGCATTTT	CASSRTGGYDQPQHF	TRBD1	TRBV9	NA	TRBJ1-5	15
TGTGCCACCAGCAGACTCGGACAGGAGAACACTGAAGCTTTCTTT	CATSRLGQENTEAFF	TRBD1	TRBV15	many	TRBJ1-1	15
TGTGCCAGCAGAATTAGACAACCGAACACTGAAGCTTTCTTT	CASRIRQPNTEAFF	NA	TRBV6-1	many	TRBJ1-1	14